This TCR beta chain derives from a study of early T cells in non-severe SARS-CoV-2 infection. TCRdb re-called the 5' RACE reads through MiXCR, storing one row per CDR3 protein. The table shows about 24,000 distinct CDR3 sequences, with about 4.6% occurring only once. This clonotype was detected many times. J lost 0 bases, V lost 3 bases, and 11 bases had no gene match. The CDR3 consists of 18 residues. Sequenced: whole blood. V usage is TRBV23-1 and J usage is TRBJ1-5; 7 bases align to TRBD1. TRBV23-1 is sorted into the ORF group, with uncertain function. The receptor comes from an adult who was a healthcare worker with PCR-confirmed SARS-CoV-2 infection or an uninfected control (not recorded which). In DNA, the CDR3 is TGCGCCAGCAGTCATCCCGACAGGGACCGAAATAGCAATCAGCCCCAGCATTTT. This encodes CASSHPDRDRNSNQPQHF.